The following is a TCR beta chain sequence with its context. Its antigen is as yet unknown. Using quantitative 5'-RACE with molecular barcodes, the authors made TCR beta libraries. TCRdb redid the calling of the 5' RACE reads with MiXCR, one entry per CDR3 protein. Here the sample spans approximately 300,000 distinct CDR3 sequences, around 20% being singletons. The ends were cut back, 6 bases at V and 5 bases at J, with 22 bases in the middle. Germline-derived CDR1 and CDR2 are DFQATT and SNEGSKA (reference sequence). The CDR3 runs to 15 residues. The data derive from a study of CD8 T cells in ankylosing spondylitis. Study conclusions and caveats: Matched synovial fluid from ankylosing spondylitis patients was reported to be enriched for disease-linked clones. Seemingly characteristic of ankylosing spondylitis blood was a TCR beta motif consisting of eight highly homologous variants.

This TCR was sampled from a female donor with ankylosing spondylitis or in good health (not recorded which). The V and J genes are TRBV20-1 and TRBJ2-5; D could derive from TRBD1 or TRBD2 (8 bases each). The sample comprised blood, either unsorted or a sorted T cell fraction (not recorded which). The CDR3 nucleotides are TGCAGTGCCCAGGGGGCGGGAGGCGTATGGGAGACCCAGTACTTC. Its translation is CSAQGAGGVWETQYF.